The next 30 T cell receptor beta chains were all read from a single sample in a study of T cells in tuberculosis (dated by TCRdb to the late 2010s). Library generation was performed with the immunoSEQ multiplex PCR assay. In its TCRdb copy, this immuneACCESS table keeps in-frame sequences only and misses some clones. Where compared with another copy, unresolved V genes explain less than half of these, and the others have no known cause. For this sample there are over 40,000 clones; 95% appear just once. The top ten clonotypes cover 3.6% of the sample. Sequencing used PBMCs. The receptors here all came from a donor aged 10-35 years with latent tuberculosis or without tuberculosis infection.

The CDR3 DNA reads as TGTGCCAGCAGTGGATACGGGGATAATTCACCCCTCCACTTT. It is translated as CASSGYGDNSPLHF. V usage is TRBV2 and J usage is TRBJ1-6; D remains ambiguous. With 4 bases removed from V and 5 bases from J, the gap between germline ends came to 9 bases. CDR1 and CDR2 from the germline V gene are SNHLY and FYNNEI. This CDR3 contains 14 residues.

The CDR3 bases are TGTGCCAGCAGCCCAGGGACTAGCGGCTACAATGAGCAGTTCTTC. Residues: CASSPGTSGYNEQFF. J is TRBJ2-1 and V is TRBV7-9; 11 bases are a match to TRBD2. J gave up 3 bases and V 5 bases, and 3 bases lay outside the gene matches. The V gene's germline CDR1 is SEHNR and CDR2 FQNEAQ (reference sequence). This CDR3 is built from 15 residues.

The V and J genes are TRBV11-3 and TRBJ2-5, with 7 positions matching TRBD2. V was clipped by 0 bases and J by 1 base; unmatched bases: 8. CDR1 is SGHNT, CDR2 YENEEA, per germline. The CDR3 runs 17 residues. The CDR3 nucleotides read TGTGCCAGCAGCTTAGATCGGGCTAGCGGCCTCCAAGAGACCCAGTACTTC. It is translated as CASSLDRASGLQETQYF.

The chain joins TRBV5-6 to TRBJ2-4; maybe TRBD2 (7 bases). With 2 bases removed from V and 9 bases from J, the gap between germline ends came to 18 bases. From germline, CDR1 is SGHDT and CDR2 YYEEEE. The CDR3 totals 15 residues. The chain's CDR3 is CASSFGWGGPVIQYF. The CDR3 DNA is TGTGCCAGCAGCTTTGGGTGGGGGGGCCCCGTCATTCAGTACTTC.

The chain is built from TRBV28 and TRBJ1-1; possible D gene TRBD1, 5 bases. The CDR3 has 12 amino acids. The ends were cut back, 4 bases at V and 5 bases at J, with 8 bases in the middle. Germline CDR1 is MDHEN and CDR2 is SYDVKM. CDR3 sequence (DNA): TGTGCCAGCAGTTCTACAGGAACTGAAGCTTTCTTT. Protein product: CASSSTGTEAFF.

The chain couples TRBV5-3 to TRBJ2-3, with TRBD2 matching over 16 bases. TRBV5-3 is an ORF for which the function is uncertain. The length of the CDR3 is 15 residues. Germline trimming cut 7 bases from V and 10 bases from J; bases unmatched to any gene: 9. The CDR3 region has the DNA TGTGCCAGACCCGGGACTAGCGGGGGGGTTTTCGCGCAGTATTTT. This translates into CARPGTSGGVFAQYF.

J is TRBJ2-7 and V is TRBV28, with TRBD2 matching over 9 bases. The V and J ends lost 7 bases and 0 bases, in that order; junction bases with no gene match: 4. The germline V gene has CDR1 MDHEN and CDR2 SYDVKM. The CDR3 sequence is 14 residues long. The CDR3: CASINSGGSYEQYF. For the CDR3, the DNA is TGTGCCAGCATTAATAGCGGGGGCTCCTACGAGCAGTACTTC.

The chain is built from TRBV7-2 and TRBJ1-5; no reliable D call. The V and J ends lost 3 bases and 7 bases respectively, with 10 bases between them. Per germline, CDR1 SGHTA and CDR2 FQGNSA. The CDR3 runs 13 residues. The CDR3 region has the DNA TGTGCCAGCAGCTTGGGCAGTACCCAGCCCCAGCATTTT. As protein: CASSLGSTQPQHF.

The chain couples TRBV2 to TRBJ1-1; 9 bases match TRBD1. From germline, CDR1 is SNHLY and CDR2 FYNNEI. This CDR3 is 14 amino acids long. Losses at the gene ends were 7 bases for V and 6 bases for J; bases not matched to a gene: 9. CDR3 amino acids: CASTGQGESAEAFF. The CDR3, as DNA: TGTGCCAGCACGGGACAGGGTGAATCAGCTGAAGCTTTCTTT.

This clone showed up just once. This rearrangement joins TRBV4-1 to TRBJ1-1, with a weak D call TRBD1 (6 bases). Trimming removed 0 bases at V and 5 bases at J, with 10 bases between. Germline V CDR1 and CDR2: MGHRA, YSYEKL. The CDR3 length is 14 residues. The CDR3 DNA is TGCGCCAGCAGCCAAGAACAGGGAGGGACTGAAGCTTTCTTT. It codes for CASSQEQGGTEAFF.

This chain connects TRBV27 to TRBJ1-4; possibly TRBD1 for D (5 bases). Germline lookup yields CDR1 MNHEY and CDR2 SMNVEV (reference sequence). V was trimmed by 2 bases and J by 10 bases, leaving 14 bases between them. CDR3 length: 14 amino acids. The CDR3 spells CASSLSRTYGKLFF. The CDR3 DNA sequence: TGTGCCAGCAGTTTAAGCAGGACATATGGAAAACTGTTTTTT.

The gene calls are TRBV6-6 and TRBJ2-1, with 14 bases aligning to TRBD2. V was clipped by 5 bases and J by 7 bases; unmatched bases: 4. Germline V gene sequence: CDR1 MNHNY, CDR2 SVGAGI (reference sequence). The CDR3 is 15 amino acids. CDR3 loop: CASSMTSGGANEQFF. The CDR3, as DNA: TGTGCCAGCAGTATGACTAGCGGGGGGGCGAATGAGCAGTTCTTC.

The gene calls are TRBV6-5 and TRBJ1-5; 7 nucleotides line up with TRBD1. The CDR3 consists of 16 residues. Per the germline V gene, CDR1 is MNHEY and CDR2 is SVGAGI. V was clipped by 4 bases and J by 0 bases; unmatched bases: 6. The CDR3 bases are TGTGCCAGCAGTTCACGGACAGGAACTAGCAATCAGCCCCAGCATTTT. It is translated as CASSSRTGTSNQPQHF.

J is TRBJ2-1 and V is TRBV9; maybe TRBD2 (6 bases). Germline CDR1 reads SGDLS; CDR2 reads YYNGEE. The CDR3 totals 16 residues. V was shortened by 3 bases and J by 6 bases, with 19 bases between the two germline ends. The CDR3 coding sequence is TGTGCCAGCAGCGCACCGGGACTCCCTAAGCCCAATGAGCAGTTCTTC. Residues: CASSAPGLPKPNEQFF. The full variable domain, with the rest looked up from reference TRBV9 and TRBJ2-1, is DSGVTQTPKHLITATGQRVTLRCSPRSGDLSVYWYQQSLDQGLQFLIQYYNGEERAKGNILERFSAQQFPDLHSELNLSSLELGDSALYFCASSAPGLPKPNEQFFGPGTRLTVL.

The V and J genes are TRBV29-1 and TRBJ1-6; no firm D call. Trimming shortened V by 7 bases and J by 5 bases, and 12 bases separated the two germline ends. The CDR3 loop spans 13 amino acids. Germline V gene lookup returns CDR1 SQVTM and CDR2 ANQGSEA. The CDR3 DNA is TGCAGCGCCGCCCGGGAGAATAATTCACCCCTCCACTTT. Translating it yields CSAARENNSPLHF.

The V gene is TRBV19, the J gene TRBJ2-2, with 10 nucleotides matching TRBD2. This CDR3 is built from 17 residues. With V trimmed by 5 bases and J by 4 bases, 10 bases remained unmatched. The V gene's germline CDR1 is LNHDA and CDR2 SQIVND (reference sequence). CDR3: CASSLLTSGVSTGELFF. As DNA, the CDR3 is TGTGCCAGTAGTTTGCTTACTAGCGGGGTCTCCACCGGGGAGCTGTTTTTT.

The genes are TRBV28 and TRBJ1-1; 8 bases are shared with TRBD1. CDR3 length: 14 amino acids. The J segment lost 5 bases and the V segment lost 3 bases, leaving 5 bases of the junction unmatched. CDR1 and CDR2 from the germline V gene are MDHEN and SYDVKM. In nucleotides, the CDR3 is TGTGCCAGCAGTTTTCAGGGGGCGCGAACTGAAGCTTTCTTT. This translates into CASSFQGARTEAFF.

CDR3 DNA sequence: TGTGCCAGCAGTTCCCAGACCGCCAGGTACAATGAGCAGTTCTTC. The encoded protein is CASSSQTARYNEQFF. This chain links TRBV7-8 with TRBJ2-1; D is undetermined. Germline assignment: CDR1 SGHVS and CDR2 FQNEAQ. This CDR3 contains 15 residues. Trimming stripped 6 bases from V and 4 bases from J, with 16 bases between.

This rearrangement joins TRBV6-1 to TRBJ1-5; 7 nucleotides align to TRBD1. The germline CDR1 and CDR2 sequences are MNHNS and SASEGT. V gave up 5 bases and J gave up 6 bases; unmatched junction bases: 4. The CDR3 consists of 13 residues. The CDR3 DNA reads TGTGCCAGCAGTTCCCAGGGGGGTCAGCCCCAGCATTTT. Protein sequence: CASSSQGGQPQHF.

The rearrangement uses TRBV28 and TRBJ2-1; perhaps TRBD1 as D (6 bases). This CDR3 comprises 13 residues. The V gene's germline CDR1 is MDHEN and CDR2 SYDVKM. With 5 bases removed from V and 8 bases from J, the gap between germline ends came to 13 bases. CDR3 nucleotides: TGTGCCAGCAGTCCCATATCAGGGGATGAGCAGTTCTTC. Its translation is CASSPISGDEQFF. Combining the CDR3 with reference TRBV28 and TRBJ2-1 gives the whole variable domain DVKVTQSSRYLVKRTGEKVFLECVQDMDHENMFWYRQDPGLGLRLIYFSYDVKMKEKGDIPEGYSVSREKKERFSLILESASTNQTSMYLCASSPISGDEQFFGPGTRLTVL.

The chain carries TRBV11-2 and TRBJ1-2; maybe TRBD1 (6 bases). Germline assignment: CDR1 SGHAT and CDR2 FQNNGV. The CDR3 runs to 16 residues. V lost 5 bases, J lost 8 bases, and 24 bases lay in between. CDR3 protein: CASSPAGVGGGQGYTF. CDR3 DNA sequence: TGTGCCAGCAGCCCAGCGGGTGTTGGGGGGGGCCAAGGCTACACCTTC.

The chain recombines TRBV15 with TRBJ2-1, with unresolved D. CDR1 is LNHNV and CDR2 is YYDKDF in the germline V gene (reference sequence). The CDR3 extends over 12 amino acids. The V end lost 3 bases, the J end lost 9 bases, and 9 bases lay between the germline ends. The DNA for the CDR3 is TGTGCCACCAGCAGGGTACAATTTGAGCAGTTCTTC. It codes for CATSRVQFEQFF.

This sequence joins TRBV15 and TRBJ2-5; D might be TRBD2 (6 bases). V dropped 1 base and J dropped 0 bases, with 9 bases sitting between them. Germline assignment: CDR1 LNHNV and CDR2 YYDKDF (reference sequence). The CDR3 spans 15 residues. CDR3 nucleotide sequence: TGTGCCACCAGCAGAGGGGAGGTGTACCAAGAGACCCAGTACTTC. This translates into CATSRGEVYQETQYF.

The rearrangement uses TRBV28 and TRBJ1-1; D is possibly TRBD1 (6 bases). This CDR3 is 15 amino acids long. From germline, CDR1 is MDHEN and CDR2 SYDVKM. With 5 bases removed from V and 1 base from J, the gap between germline ends came to 14 bases. CDR3 residues: CASSSTQGANTEAFF. The CDR3 region has the DNA TGTGCCAGCAGTAGCACACAGGGAGCGAACACTGAAGCTTTCTTT.

The rearrangement links TRBV19 to TRBJ1-4; the D is unclear. V dropped 5 bases and J dropped 0 bases, with 10 bases sitting between them. The V gene's germline CDR1 is LNHDA and CDR2 SQIVND (reference sequence). The length of the CDR3 is 15 residues. The CDR3 bases are TGTGCCAGTAGTGATGGCCCGACAACTAATGAAAAACTGTTTTTT. It specifies CASSDGPTTNEKLFF.

The rearrangement joins TRBV28 to TRBJ2-1; D gene unclear. CDR1 MDHEN and CDR2 SYDVKM come from the germline V gene. This CDR3 is built from 12 residues. V was shortened by 7 bases and J by 10 bases, with 14 bases between the two germline ends. The CDR3 reads CASNVDLREQFF. The DNA of the CDR3 is TGTGCCAGCAACGTAGACTTACGCGAGCAGTTCTTC.

The rearrangement uses TRBV30 and TRBJ2-1, with D possibly matching TRBD2 (6 bases). The germline V gene has CDR1 GTSNPN and CDR2 SVGIG (reference sequence). The CDR3 covers 14 residues. V was pared by 1 base and J by 0 bases, with 7 bases between. DNA for the CDR3: TGTGCCTGGAGTGCACTAGCCTCCTACAATGAGCAGTTCTTC. It encodes CAWSALASYNEQFF.

The genes are TRBV28 and TRBJ1-2; D uncertain. Germline V lookup: CDR1 MDHEN, CDR2 SYDVKM. There are 12 residues in the CDR3. V lost 5 bases and J lost 5, with 9 bases in between. In nucleotides, the CDR3 is TGTGCCAGCAGTCTTAGCGTGTATGGCTACACCTTC. It translates to CASSLSVYGYTF.

The chain links TRBV5-8 to TRBJ1-2; D gene unclear. CDR3 length: 14 amino acids. Germline CDR1 and CDR2: SGHTS and YDEGEE. V was trimmed by 4 bases and J by 5 bases, leaving 15 bases between them. The CDR3 nucleotides are TGTGCCAGCAGCACGAGGACGGGGTCTTATGGCTACACCTTC. It is translated as CASSTRTGSYGYTF.

V and J are TRBV7-9 and TRBJ1-4, with TRBD1 matching over 9 bases. V lost 4 bases, J lost 5 bases, and 2 bases stayed unmatched. Germline CDR1 reads SEHNR; CDR2 reads FQNEAQ (reference sequence). CDR3 size: 14 residues. The DNA of the CDR3 is TGTGCCAGCAGCTCGGACAGGGGCAATGAAAAACTGTTTTTT. Its translation: CASSSDRGNEKLFF.